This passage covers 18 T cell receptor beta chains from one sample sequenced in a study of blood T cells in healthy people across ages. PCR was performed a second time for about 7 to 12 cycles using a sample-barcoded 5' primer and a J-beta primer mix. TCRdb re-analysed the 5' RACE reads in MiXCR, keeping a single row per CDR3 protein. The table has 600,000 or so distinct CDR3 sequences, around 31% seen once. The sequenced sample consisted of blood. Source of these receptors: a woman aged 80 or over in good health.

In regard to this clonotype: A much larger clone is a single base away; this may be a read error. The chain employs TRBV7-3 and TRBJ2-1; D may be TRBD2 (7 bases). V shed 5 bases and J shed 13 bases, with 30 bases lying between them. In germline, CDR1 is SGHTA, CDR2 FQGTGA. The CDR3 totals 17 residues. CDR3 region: CASSPTPLGGGVETQFF. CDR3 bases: TGTGCCAGCAGCCCAACACCTTTAGGGGGAGGGGTGGAGACCCAGTTCTTC.

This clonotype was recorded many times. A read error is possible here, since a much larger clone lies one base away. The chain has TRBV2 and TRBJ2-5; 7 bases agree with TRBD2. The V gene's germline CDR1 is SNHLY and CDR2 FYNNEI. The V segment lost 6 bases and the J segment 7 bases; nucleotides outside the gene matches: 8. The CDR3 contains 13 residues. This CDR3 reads CASRGIREGTQYF. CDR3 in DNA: TGTGCCAGCAGGGGAATTAGGGAGGGGACCCAGTACTTC.

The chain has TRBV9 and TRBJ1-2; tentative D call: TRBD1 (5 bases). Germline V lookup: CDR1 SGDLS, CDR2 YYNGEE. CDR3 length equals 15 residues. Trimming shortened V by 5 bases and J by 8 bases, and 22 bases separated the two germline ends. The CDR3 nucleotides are TGTGCCAGCAGGCCTCCGGGACCCTCTTCCTCCGGCTACACCTTC. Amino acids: CASRPPGPSSSGYTF.

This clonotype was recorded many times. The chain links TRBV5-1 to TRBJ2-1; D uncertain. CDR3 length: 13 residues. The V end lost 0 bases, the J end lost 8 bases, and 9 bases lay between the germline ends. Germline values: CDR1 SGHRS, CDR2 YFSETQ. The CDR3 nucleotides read TGCGCCAGCAGCTTGGGCCCCCTCTATGAGCAGTTCTTC. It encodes CASSLGPLYEQFF.

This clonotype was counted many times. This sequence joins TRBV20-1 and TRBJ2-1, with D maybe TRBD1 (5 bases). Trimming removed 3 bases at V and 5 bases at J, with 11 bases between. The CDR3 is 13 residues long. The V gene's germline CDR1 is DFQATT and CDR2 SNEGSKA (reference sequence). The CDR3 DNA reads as TGCAGTGCTAGCCACAGGAAAGACAATGAGCAGTTCTTC. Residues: CSASHRKDNEQFF.

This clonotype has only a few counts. CDR3 region: CSASVDRGSRNQPQHF. CDR3 nucleotide sequence: TGCAGTGCTTCAGTGGACAGGGGATCCCGCAATCAGCCCCAGCATTTT. This chain uses TRBV20-1 with TRBJ1-5; 9 nucleotides line up with TRBD1. V shed 5 bases and J 2 bases; nucleotides not matched to a gene: 10. Looked up from germline, CDR1 is DFQATT and CDR2 is SNEGSKA (reference sequence). The CDR3 loop spans 16 amino acids.

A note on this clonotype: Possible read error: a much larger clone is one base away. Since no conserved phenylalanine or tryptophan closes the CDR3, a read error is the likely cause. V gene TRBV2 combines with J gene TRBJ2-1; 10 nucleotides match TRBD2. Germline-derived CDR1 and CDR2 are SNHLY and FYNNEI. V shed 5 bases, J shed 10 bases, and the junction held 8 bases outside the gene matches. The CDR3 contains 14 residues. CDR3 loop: CASSPSAGGQEQFC. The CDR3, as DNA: TGTGCCAGCAGTCCCTCAGCGGGGGGGCAGGAGCAGTTCTGC.

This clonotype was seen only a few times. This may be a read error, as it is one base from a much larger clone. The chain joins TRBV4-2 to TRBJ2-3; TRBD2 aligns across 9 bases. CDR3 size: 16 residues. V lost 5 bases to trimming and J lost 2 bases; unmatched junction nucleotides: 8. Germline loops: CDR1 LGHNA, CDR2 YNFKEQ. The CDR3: CASSFEAGGITDTQYF. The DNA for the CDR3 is TGTGCCAGCAGCTTCGAAGCGGGGGGAATCACAGATACGCAGTATTTT.

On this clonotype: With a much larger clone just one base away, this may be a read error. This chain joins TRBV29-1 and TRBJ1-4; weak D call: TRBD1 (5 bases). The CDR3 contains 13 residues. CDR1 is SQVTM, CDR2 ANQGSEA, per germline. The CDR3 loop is CGVRGGTNEKLFF. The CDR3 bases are TGCGGCGTTCGCGGGGGAACTAATGAAAAACTGTTTTTT.

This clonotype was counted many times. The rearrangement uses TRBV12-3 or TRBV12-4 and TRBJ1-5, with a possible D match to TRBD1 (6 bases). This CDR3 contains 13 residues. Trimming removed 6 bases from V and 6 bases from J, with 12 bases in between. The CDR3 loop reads CASRGHPGQPQHF. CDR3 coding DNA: TGTGCCAGCAGGGGACATCCTGGTCAGCCCCAGCATTTT.

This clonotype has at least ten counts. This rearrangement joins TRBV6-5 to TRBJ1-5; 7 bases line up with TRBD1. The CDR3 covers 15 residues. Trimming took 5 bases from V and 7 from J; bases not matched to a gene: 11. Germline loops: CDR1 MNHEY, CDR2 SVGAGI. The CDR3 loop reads CASSRANDRAQPQHF. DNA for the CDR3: TGTGCCAGCAGTCGAGCAAATGACAGGGCCCAGCCCCAGCATTTT.

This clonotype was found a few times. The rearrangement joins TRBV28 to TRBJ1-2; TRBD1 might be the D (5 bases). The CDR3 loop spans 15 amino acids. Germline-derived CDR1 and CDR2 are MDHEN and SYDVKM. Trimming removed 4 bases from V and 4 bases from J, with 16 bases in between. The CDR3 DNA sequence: TGTGCCAGCAGTTCGCCGACAACCGGGGGCTATGGCTACACCTTC. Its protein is CASSSPTTGGYGYTF.

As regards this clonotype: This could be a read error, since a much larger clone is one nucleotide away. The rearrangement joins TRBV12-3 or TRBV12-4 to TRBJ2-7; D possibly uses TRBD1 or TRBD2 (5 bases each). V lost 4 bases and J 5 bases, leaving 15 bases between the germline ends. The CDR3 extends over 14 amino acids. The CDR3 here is CASSCGGSLHEQYF. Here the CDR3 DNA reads TGTGCCAGCAGTTGTGGGGGTTCCCTCCACGAGCAGTACTTC.

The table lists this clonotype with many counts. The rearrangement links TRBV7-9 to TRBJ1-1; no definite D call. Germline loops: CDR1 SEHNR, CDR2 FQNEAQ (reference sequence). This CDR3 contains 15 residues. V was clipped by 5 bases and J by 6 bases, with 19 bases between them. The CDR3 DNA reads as TGTGCCAGCAGCCATACTAAGTCCGGTCAGGCTGAAGCTTTCTTT. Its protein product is CASSHTKSGQAEAFF.

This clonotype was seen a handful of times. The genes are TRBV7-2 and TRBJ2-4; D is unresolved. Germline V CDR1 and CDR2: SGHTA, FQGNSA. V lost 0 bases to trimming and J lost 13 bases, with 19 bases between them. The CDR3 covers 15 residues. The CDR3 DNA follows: TGTGCCAGCAGCTTAGCGCTTGAGCTGCAAAACGACCAGTACTTC. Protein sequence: CASSLALELQNDQYF.

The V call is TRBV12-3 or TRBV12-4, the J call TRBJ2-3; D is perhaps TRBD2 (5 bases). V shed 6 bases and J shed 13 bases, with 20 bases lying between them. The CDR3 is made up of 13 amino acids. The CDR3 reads CASRLGPTDAEYF. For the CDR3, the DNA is TGTGCCAGCAGACTAGGCCCCACAGATGCGGAGTATTTT.

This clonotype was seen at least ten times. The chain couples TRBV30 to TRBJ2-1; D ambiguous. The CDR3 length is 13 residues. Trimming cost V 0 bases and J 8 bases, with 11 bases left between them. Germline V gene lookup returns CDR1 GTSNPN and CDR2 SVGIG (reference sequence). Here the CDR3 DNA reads TGTGCCTGGAGTGTTATAGTCGGGCATGAGCAGTTCTTC. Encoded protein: CAWSVIVGHEQFF.

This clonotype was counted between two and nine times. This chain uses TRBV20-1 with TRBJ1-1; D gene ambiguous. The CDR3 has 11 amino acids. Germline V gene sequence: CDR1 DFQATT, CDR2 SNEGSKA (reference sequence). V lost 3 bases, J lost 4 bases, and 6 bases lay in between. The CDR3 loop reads CSASRITEAFF. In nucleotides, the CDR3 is TGCAGTGCTAGTAGGATCACTGAAGCTTTCTTT.